This T cell receptor (beta chain) appears in the sequencing data of a study of early T cells in non-severe SARS-CoV-2 infection. Background on the study: Unpaired chains resulted from sequencing bulk RNA of unsorted whole blood. Study-wide results and limits: VDJdb matching favored anti-spike CD8 responses, missing private and CD4 specificities.

Germline trimming cut 2 bases from V and 4 bases from J; bases unmatched to any gene: 7. The length of the CDR3 is 16 residues. On this clonotype: Its matching antigen is unknown.

The protocol attached unique molecular identifiers to individual cDNA molecules. TCRdb re-derived calls from the 5' RACE reads in MiXCR, one entry per CDR3 protein. This table has tens of thousands of distinct CDR3 sequences, 9.5% to 15% appearing once. The source of this sequence is an adult who was a healthcare worker with PCR-confirmed SARS-CoV-2 infection or an uninfected control (not recorded which). The material was whole blood, obtained at baseline. The chain joins TRBV12-3 or TRBV12-4 to TRBJ2-7; 11 bases align to TRBD2. CDR3 nucleotide sequence: TGTGCCAGCAGTTTATCTGGGACTAGCGGTCTATACGAGCAGTACTTC. Its protein is CASSLSGTSGLYEQYF.